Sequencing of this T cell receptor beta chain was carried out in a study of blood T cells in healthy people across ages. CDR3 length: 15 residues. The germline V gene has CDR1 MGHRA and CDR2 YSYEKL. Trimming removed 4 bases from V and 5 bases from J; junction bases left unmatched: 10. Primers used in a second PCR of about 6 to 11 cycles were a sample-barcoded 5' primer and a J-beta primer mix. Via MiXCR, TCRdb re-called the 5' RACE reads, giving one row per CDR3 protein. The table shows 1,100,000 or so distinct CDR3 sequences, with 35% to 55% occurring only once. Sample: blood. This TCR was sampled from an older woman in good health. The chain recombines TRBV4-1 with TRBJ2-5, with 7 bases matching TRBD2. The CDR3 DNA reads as TGCGCCAGCAGCCTTTCAAGCGGGAAAGTGGAGACCCAGTACTTC. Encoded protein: CASSLSSGKVETQYF.